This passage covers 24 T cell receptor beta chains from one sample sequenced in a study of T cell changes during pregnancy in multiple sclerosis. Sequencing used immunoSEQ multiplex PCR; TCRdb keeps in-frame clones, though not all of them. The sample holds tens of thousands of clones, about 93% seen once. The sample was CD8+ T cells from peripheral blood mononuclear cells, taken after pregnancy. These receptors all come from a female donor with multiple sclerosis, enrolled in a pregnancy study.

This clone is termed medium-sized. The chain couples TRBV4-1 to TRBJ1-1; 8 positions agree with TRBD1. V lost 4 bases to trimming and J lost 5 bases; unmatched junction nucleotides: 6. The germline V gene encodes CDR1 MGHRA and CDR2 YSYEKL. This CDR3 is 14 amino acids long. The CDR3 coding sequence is TGCGCCAGCAGCCTAAACAGGGGGGAAACTGAAGCTTTCTTT. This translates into CASSLNRGETEAFF.

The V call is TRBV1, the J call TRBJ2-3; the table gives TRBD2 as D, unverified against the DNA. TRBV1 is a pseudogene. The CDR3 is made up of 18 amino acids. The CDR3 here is CTSSQFTGKLPSTDTQYF. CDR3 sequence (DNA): TGCACCAGCAGCCAATTTACGGGGAAACTACCTAGCACAGATACGCAGTATTTT.

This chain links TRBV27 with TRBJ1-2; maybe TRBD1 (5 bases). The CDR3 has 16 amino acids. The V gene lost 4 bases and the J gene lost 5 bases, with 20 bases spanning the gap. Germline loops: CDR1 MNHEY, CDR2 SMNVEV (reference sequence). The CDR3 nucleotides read TGTGCCAGCAGTTCAAACGGCTCACCCGGGGGATATGGCTACACCTTC. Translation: CASSSNGSPGGYGYTF.

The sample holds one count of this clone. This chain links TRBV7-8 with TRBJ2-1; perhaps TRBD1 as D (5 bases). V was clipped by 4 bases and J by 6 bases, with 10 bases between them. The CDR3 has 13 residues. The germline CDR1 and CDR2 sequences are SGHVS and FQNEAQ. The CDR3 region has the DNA TGTGCCAGCAGCTACAGGTCCGCCAATGAGCAGTTCTTC. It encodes CASSYRSANEQFF. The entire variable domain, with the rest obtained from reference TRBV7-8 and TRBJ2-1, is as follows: GAGVSQSPRYKVAKRGQDVALRCDPISGHVSLFWYQQALGQGPEFLTYFQNEAQLDKSGLPSDRFFAERPEGSVSTLKIQRTQQEDSAVYLCASSYRSANEQFFGPGTRLTVL.

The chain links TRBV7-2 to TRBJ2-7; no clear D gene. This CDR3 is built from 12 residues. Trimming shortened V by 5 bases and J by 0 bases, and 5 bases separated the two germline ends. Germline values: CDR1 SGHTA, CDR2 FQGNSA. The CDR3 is CASSTPSYEQYF. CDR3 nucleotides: TGTGCCAGCAGCACTCCCTCCTACGAGCAGTACTTC.

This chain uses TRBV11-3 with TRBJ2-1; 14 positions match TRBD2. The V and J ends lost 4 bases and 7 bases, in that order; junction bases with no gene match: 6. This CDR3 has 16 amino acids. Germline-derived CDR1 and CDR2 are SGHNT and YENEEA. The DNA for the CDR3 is TGTGCCAGCAGCTCGTGGACTAGCGGGGGGCAAAATGAGCAGTTCTTC. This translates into CASSSWTSGGQNEQFF. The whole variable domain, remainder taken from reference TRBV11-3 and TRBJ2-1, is EAGVVQSPRYKIIEKKQPVAFWCNPISGHNTLYWYLQNLGQGPELLIRYENEEAVDDSQLPKDRFSAERLKGVDSTLKIQPAELGDSAVYLCASSSWTSGGQNEQFFGPGTRLTVL.

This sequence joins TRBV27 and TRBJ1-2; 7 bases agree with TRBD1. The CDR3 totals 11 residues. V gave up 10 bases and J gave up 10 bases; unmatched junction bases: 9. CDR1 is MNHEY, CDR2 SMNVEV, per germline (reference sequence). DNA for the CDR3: TGTGCCACCGTAGGGGACAGAAACTACACCTTC. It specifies CATVGDRNYTF.

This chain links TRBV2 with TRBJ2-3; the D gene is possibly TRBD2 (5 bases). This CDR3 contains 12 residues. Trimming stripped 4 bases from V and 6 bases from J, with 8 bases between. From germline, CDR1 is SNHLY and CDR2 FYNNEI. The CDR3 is CASSARGDTQYF. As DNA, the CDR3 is TGTGCCAGCAGTGCAAGAGGGGATACGCAGTATTTT.

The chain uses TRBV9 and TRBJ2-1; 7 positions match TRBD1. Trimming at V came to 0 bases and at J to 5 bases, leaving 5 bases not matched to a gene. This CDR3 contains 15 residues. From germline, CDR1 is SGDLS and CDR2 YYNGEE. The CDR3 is CASSVGQGSNNEQFF. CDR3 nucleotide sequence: TGTGCCAGCAGCGTAGGACAGGGTAGTAACAATGAGCAGTTCTTC.

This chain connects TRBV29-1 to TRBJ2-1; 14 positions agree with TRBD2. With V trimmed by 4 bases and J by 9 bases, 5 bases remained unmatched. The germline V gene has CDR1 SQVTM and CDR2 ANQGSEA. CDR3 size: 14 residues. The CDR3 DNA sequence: TGCAGCGTTGCGACTAGCGGGGGGGCGAGTGAGCAGTTCTTC. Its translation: CSVATSGGASEQFF.

The CDR3 nucleotides are TGTGCCAGCAGCTTAAGGGACAGGGAGATTATAGAGACCCAGTACTTC. It codes for CASSLRDREIIETQYF. V usage is TRBV7-2 and J usage is TRBJ2-5; 9 bases fit TRBD1. V was pared by 2 bases and J by 4 bases, with 8 bases of the junction left unmatched. The CDR3 consists of 16 residues. Germline CDR1 and CDR2: SGHTA and FQGNSA. The variable domain in full, with the rest retrieved from reference TRBV7-2 and TRBJ2-5, is GAGVSQSPSNKVTEKGKDVELRCDPISGHTALYWYRQSLGQGLEFLIYFQGNSAPDKSGLPSDRFSAERTGGSVSTLTIQRTQQEDSAVYLCASSLRDREIIETQYFGPGTRLLVL.

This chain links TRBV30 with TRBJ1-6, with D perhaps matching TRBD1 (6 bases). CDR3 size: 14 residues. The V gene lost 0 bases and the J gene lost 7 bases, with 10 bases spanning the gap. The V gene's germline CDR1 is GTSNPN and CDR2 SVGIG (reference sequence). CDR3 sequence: CAWSVLGGNSPLHF. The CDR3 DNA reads TGTGCCTGGAGTGTACTAGGGGGAAATTCACCCCTCCACTTT. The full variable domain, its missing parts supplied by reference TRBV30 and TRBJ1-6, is SQTIHQWPATLVQPVGSPLSLECTVEGTSNPNLYWYRQAAGRGLQLLFYSVGIGQISSEVPQNLSASRPQDRQFILSSKKLLLSDSGFYLCAWSVLGGNSPLHFGNGTRLTVT.

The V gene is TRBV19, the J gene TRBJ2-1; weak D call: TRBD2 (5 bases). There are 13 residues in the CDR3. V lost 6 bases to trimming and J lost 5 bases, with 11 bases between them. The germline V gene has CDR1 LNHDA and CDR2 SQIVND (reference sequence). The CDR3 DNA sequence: TGTGCCAGTAGCACGGGGTCGCACAATGAGCAGTTCTTC. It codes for CASSTGSHNEQFF. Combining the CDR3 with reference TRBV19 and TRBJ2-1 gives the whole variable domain DGGITQSPKYLFRKEGQNVTLSCEQNLNHDAMYWYRQDPGQGLRLIYYSQIVNDFQKGDIAEGYSVSREKKESFPLTVTSAQKNPTAFYLCASSTGSHNEQFFGPGTRLTVL.

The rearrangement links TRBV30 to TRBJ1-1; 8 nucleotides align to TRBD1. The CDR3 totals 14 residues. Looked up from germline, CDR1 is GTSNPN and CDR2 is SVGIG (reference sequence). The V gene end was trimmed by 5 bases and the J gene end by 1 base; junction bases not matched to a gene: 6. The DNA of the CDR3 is TGTGCCTGGTCCCAGGGGGCCGGGAACACTGAAGCTTTCTTT. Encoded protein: CAWSQGAGNTEAFF.

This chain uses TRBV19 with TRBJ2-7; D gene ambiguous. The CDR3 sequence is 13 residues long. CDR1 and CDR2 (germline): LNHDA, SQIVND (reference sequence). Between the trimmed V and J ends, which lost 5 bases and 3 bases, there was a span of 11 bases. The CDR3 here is CASSPGMDYEQYF. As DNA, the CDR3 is TGTGCCAGTAGTCCAGGAATGGACTACGAGCAGTACTTC. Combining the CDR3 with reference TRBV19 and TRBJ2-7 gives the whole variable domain DGGITQSPKYLFRKEGQNVTLSCEQNLNHDAMYWYRQDPGQGLRLIYYSQIVNDFQKGDIAEGYSVSREKKESFPLTVTSAQKNPTAFYLCASSPGMDYEQYFGPGTRLTVT.

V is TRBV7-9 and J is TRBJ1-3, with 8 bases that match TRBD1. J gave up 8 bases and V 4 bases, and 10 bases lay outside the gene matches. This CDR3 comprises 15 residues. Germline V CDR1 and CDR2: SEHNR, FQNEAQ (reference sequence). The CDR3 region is CASSSPTGVGDTIYF. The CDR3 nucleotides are TGTGCCAGCAGCTCCCCGACAGGGGTGGGAGACACCATATATTTT.

The CDR3 here is CASSFPGDTEAFF. The DNA for the CDR3 is TGTGCCAGCAGCTTCCCGGGGGACACTGAAGCTTTCTTT. The gene calls are TRBV13 and TRBJ1-1; D possibly corresponds to TRBD1 (5 bases). V was clipped by 3 bases and J by 3 bases, with 8 bases between them. Germline values: CDR1 PRHDT, CDR2 FYEKMQ (reference sequence). This CDR3 is built from 13 residues.

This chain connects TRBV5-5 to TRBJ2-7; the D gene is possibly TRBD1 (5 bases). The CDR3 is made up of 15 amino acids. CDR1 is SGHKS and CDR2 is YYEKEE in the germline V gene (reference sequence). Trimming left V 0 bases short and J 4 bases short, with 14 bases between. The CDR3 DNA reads TGTGCCAGCAGCTTGGAGCGTCAGGGTGGTTACGAGCAGTACTTC. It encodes CASSLERQGGYEQYF.

The CDR3 loop reads CASSFGGYNEQFF. The CDR3 nucleotides are TGTGCCAGCAGCTTTGGGGGGTACAATGAGCAGTTCTTC. This chain uses TRBV7-8 with TRBJ2-1; weak D call: TRBD2 (6 bases). V lost 3 bases and J lost 4, with 7 bases in between. CDR1 is SGHVS and CDR2 is FQNEAQ in the germline V gene. The CDR3 loop spans 13 amino acids.

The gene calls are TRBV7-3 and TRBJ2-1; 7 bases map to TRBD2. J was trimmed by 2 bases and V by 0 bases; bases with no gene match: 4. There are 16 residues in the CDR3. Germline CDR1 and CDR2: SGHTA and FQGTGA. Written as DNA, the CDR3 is TGTGCCAGCAGCTTAACGGTGACTAGCACCTACAATGAGCAGTTCTTC. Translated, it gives CASSLTVTSTYNEQFF.

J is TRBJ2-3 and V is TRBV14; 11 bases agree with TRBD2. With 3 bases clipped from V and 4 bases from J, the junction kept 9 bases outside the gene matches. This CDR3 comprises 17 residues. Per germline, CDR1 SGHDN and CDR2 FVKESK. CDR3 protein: CASSHPTSGVPSDTQYF. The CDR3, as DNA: TGTGCCAGCAGCCATCCGACTAGCGGGGTGCCGTCAGATACGCAGTATTTT.

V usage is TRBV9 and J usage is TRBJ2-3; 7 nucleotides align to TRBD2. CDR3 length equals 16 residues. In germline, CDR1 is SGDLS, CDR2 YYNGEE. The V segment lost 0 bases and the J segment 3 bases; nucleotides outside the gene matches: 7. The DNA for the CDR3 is TGTGCCAGCAGCGTAGGCGCTAGCGGTTCAACAGATACGCAGTATTTT. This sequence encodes CASSVGASGSTDTQYF.

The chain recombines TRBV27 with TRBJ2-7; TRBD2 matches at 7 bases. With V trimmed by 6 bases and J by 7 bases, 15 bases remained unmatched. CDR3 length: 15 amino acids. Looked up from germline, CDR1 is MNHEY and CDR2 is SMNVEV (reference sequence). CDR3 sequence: CASRSGGRRLGEQYF. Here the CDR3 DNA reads TGTGCCAGCAGGTCCGGGGGGAGGAGGTTAGGGGAGCAGTACTTC.

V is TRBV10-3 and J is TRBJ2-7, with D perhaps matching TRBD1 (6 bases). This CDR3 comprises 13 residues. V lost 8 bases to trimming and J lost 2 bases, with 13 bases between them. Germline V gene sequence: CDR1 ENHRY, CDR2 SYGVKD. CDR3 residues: CAISGTSAYEQYF. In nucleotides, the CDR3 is TGTGCCATCTCGGGGACAAGTGCCTACGAGCAGTACTTC.